These 12 T cell receptor beta chains were all obtained from the same sample, sequenced in a study of T cell changes during pregnancy in multiple sclerosis. Method: immunoSEQ multiplex PCR; TCRdb's copy keeps in-frame clones and lacks some. Here the sample spans about 110,000 clones, roughly 90% being singletons. The specimen was peripheral blood, collected after pregnancy. The receptor source for this set is a female donor with multiple sclerosis, enrolled in a pregnancy study.

The V call is TRBV5-8, the J call TRBJ2-7; 11 bases line up with TRBD1. CDR1 SGHTS and CDR2 YDEGEE come from the germline V gene. CDR3 length equals 16 residues. After removal of 1 base from V and 7 bases from J, the junction contained 10 bases not matched to a gene. CDR3 region: CASSLYGRDRGEEQYF. The CDR3, as DNA: TGTGCCAGCAGCTTGTATGGCCGGGACAGGGGGGAAGAGCAGTACTTC.

This clone was counted a single time. The rearrangement joins TRBV7-3 to TRBJ2-5, with 15 bases lining up with TRBD2. Germline CDR1 is SGHTA and CDR2 is FQGTGA. The CDR3 has 15 residues. V trimming: 3 bases; J trimming: 4 bases; junction bases outside the gene matches: 0. CDR3 in amino acids: CASSLGLAGGETQYF. CDR3 DNA sequence: TGTGCCAGCAGCTTGGGACTAGCGGGGGGAGAGACCCAGTACTTC.

This sequence joins TRBV15 and TRBJ2-7, with D perhaps TRBD1 (6 bases). The CDR3 contains 15 residues. Germline V CDR1 and CDR2: LNHNV, YYDKDF (reference sequence). Trimming removed 3 bases at V and 4 bases at J, with 16 bases between. The DNA for the CDR3 is TGTGCCACCAGCAGGCGCGATGGGACATCTTACGAGCAGTACTTC. Amino acid sequence: CATSRRDGTSYEQYF.

V and J are TRBV14 and TRBJ2-1; perhaps TRBD2 as D (5 bases). Trimming left V 5 bases short and J 10 bases short, with 15 bases between. The CDR3 runs to 13 residues. From germline, CDR1 is SGHDN and CDR2 FVKESK. CDR3 region: CASSERRMGEQFF. The DNA of the CDR3 is TGTGCCAGCAGCGAGCGGCGTATGGGAGAGCAGTTCTTC.

This chain uses TRBV5-4 with TRBJ2-7, with TRBD2 matching over 7 bases. Looked up from germline, CDR1 is SGHNT and CDR2 is YYREEE (reference sequence). The CDR3 is 14 amino acids. J was trimmed by 3 bases and V by 0 bases; bases with no gene match: 3. DNA of the CDR3: TGTGCCAGCAGCTTGGTCGGGGGGAACTACGAGCAGTACTTC. Amino acids: CASSLVGGNYEQYF.

V is TRBV10-3 and J is TRBJ2-3; 11 bases are shared with TRBD2. Trimming cost V 1 base and J 11 bases; bases outside gene matches: 2. This CDR3 is 13 amino acids long. Germline V gives CDR1 ENHRY, CDR2 SYGVKD. CDR3 sequence: CAISELTSGEQYF. The CDR3 nucleotides read TGTGCCATCAGTGAGTTGACTAGCGGGGAGCAGTATTTT.

With regard to this clone: Other DNA sequences of this sample code for an identical CDR3. Here the CDR3 DNA reads TGTGCCTGGACGGTGAACACTGAAGCTTTCTTT. Translated, it gives CAWTVNTEAFF. The chain combines TRBV30 with TRBJ1-1; D remains unclear. CDR1 GTSNPN and CDR2 SVGIG come from the germline V gene (reference sequence). The CDR3 consists of 11 residues. V was pared by 4 bases and J by 0 bases, with 3 bases between.

The chain joins TRBV5-1 to TRBJ1-4; 9 bases match TRBD1. Germline lookup yields CDR1 SGHRS and CDR2 YFSETQ. The CDR3 contains 20 residues. Trimming removed 1 base from V and 6 bases from J; junction bases left unmatched: 19. The CDR3 is CASSLRGFGGPGQGYEKLFF. The DNA of the CDR3 is TGCGCCAGCAGCTTGCGGGGTTTTGGGGGACCGGGACAGGGCTATGAAAAACTGTTTTTT.

The DNA for the CDR3 is TGCGCCAGCAGTGAGGGGACTAGCTCCTACAATGAGCAGTTCTTC. Translating gives CASSEGTSSYNEQFF. The V call is TRBV10-1, the J call TRBJ2-1; 8 bases line up with TRBD2. Germline lookup yields CDR1 WNHNN and CDR2 SYGVQD (reference sequence). CDR3 length: 15 amino acids. The V and J ends lost 2 bases and 0 bases, in that order; junction bases with no gene match: 0.

The rearrangement uses TRBV14 and TRBJ1-1; D is ambiguous. Trimming stripped 4 bases from V and 1 base from J, with 7 bases between. Germline V gives CDR1 SGHDN, CDR2 FVKESK. CDR3 length: 13 residues. The CDR3 is CASSLTENTEAFF. The CDR3 DNA reads TGTGCCAGCAGCCTTACAGAGAACACTGAAGCTTTCTTT.

This clone was found many times. V gene TRBV7-6 combines with J gene TRBJ2-7, with D possibly being TRBD1 (6 bases). The CDR3 covers 10 residues. Germline V gives CDR1 SGHVS, CDR2 FNYEAQ. V lost 1 base, J lost 13 bases, and 8 bases lay in between. The CDR3, as DNA: TGTGCCAGCAGCTTAGACAGGGATTACTTC. This codes for CASSLDRDYF.

V and J are TRBV30 and TRBJ1-1; 7 nucleotides align to TRBD1. The junction had 10 bases not matched to a gene; V was cut back by 2 bases and J by 4 bases. This CDR3 is 15 amino acids long. Germline assignment: CDR1 GTSNPN and CDR2 SVGIG (reference sequence). The CDR3 DNA sequence: TGTGCCTGGAGTATCCTGGCAGGGGGATTCACTGAAGCTTTCTTT. As protein: CAWSILAGGFTEAFF.